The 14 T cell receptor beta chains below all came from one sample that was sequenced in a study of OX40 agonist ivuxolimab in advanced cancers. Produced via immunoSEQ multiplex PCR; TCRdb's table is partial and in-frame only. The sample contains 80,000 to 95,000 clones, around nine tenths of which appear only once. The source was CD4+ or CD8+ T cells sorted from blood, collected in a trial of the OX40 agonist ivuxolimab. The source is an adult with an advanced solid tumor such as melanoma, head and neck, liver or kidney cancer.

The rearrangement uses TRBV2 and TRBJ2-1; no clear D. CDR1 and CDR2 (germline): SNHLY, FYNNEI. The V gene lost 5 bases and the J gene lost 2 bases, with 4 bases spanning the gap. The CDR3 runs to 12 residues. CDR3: CASSMAYNEQFF. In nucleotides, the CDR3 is TGTGCCAGCAGTATGGCCTACAATGAGCAGTTCTTC.

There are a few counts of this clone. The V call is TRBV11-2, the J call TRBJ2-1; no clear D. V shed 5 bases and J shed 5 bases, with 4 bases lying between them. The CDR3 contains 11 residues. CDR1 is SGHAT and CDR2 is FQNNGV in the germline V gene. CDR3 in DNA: TGTGCCAGCAGCCAGAACAATGAGCAGTTCTTC. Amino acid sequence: CASSQNNEQFF.

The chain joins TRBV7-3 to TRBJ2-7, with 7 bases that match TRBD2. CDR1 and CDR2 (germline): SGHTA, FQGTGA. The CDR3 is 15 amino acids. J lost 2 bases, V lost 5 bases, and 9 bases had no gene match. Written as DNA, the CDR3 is TGTGCCAGCAGCCGTGGTGGGGGGGAAGCCTACGAGCAGTACTTC. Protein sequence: CASSRGGGEAYEQYF.

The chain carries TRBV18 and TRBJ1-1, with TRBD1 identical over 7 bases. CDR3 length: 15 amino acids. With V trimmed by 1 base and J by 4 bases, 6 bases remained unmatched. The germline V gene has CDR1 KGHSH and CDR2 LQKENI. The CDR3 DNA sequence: TGTGCCAGCTCACCACTTACAGGGGACGCCACTGAAGCTTTCTTT. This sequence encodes CASSPLTGDATEAFF.

CDR3 protein: CASSYSGGTNQPQHF. The CDR3 DNA sequence: TGTGCCAGCAGTTACTCGGGAGGGACTAATCAGCCCCAGCATTTT. The chain joins TRBV6-6 to TRBJ1-5, with D perhaps matching TRBD1 (5 bases). The CDR3 length is 15 residues. CDR1 and CDR2 from the germline V gene are MNHNY and SVGAGI (reference sequence). With 0 bases removed from V and 4 bases from J, the gap between germline ends came to 10 bases.

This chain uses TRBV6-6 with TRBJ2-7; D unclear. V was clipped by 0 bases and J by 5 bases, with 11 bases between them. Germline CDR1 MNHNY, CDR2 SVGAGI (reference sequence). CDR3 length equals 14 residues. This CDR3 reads CASSYSPQINEQYF. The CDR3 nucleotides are TGTGCCAGCAGTTACTCGCCGCAGATCAACGAGCAGTACTTC.

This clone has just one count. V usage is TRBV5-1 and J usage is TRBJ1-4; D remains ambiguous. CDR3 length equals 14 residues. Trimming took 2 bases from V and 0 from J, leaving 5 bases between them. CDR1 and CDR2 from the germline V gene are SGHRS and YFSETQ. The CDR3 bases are TGCGCCAGCAGCTTAGGCACAACTAATGAAAAACTGTTTTTT. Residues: CASSLGTTNEKLFF.

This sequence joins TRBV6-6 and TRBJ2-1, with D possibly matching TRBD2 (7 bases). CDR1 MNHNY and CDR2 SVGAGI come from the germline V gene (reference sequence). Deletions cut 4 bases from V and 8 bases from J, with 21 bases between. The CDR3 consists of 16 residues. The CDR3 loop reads CASSFSAGPGGYEQFF. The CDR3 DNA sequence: TGTGCCAGCAGTTTCTCAGCGGGACCTGGGGGCTATGAGCAGTTCTTC.

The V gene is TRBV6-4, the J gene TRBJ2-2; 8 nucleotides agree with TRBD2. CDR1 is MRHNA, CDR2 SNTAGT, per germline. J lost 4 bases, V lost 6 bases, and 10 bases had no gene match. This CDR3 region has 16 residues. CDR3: CASSAQTSGRTGELFF. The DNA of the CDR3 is TGTGCCAGCAGCGCCCAAACTAGCGGACGCACCGGGGAGCTGTTTTTT.

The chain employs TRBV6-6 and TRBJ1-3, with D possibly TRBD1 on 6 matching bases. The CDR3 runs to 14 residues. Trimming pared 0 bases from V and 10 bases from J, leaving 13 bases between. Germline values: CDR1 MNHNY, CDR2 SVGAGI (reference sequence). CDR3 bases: TGTGCCAGCAGTTACTCCCGATTAGGGGGAACCATATATTTT. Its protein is CASSYSRLGGTIYF.

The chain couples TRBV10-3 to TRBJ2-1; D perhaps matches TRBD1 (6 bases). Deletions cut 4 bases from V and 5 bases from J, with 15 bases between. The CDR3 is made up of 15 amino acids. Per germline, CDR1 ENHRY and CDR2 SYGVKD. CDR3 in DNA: TGTGCCATCAGTGTATCCGGACAGACCAACAATGAGCAGTTCTTC. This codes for CAISVSGQTNNEQFF.

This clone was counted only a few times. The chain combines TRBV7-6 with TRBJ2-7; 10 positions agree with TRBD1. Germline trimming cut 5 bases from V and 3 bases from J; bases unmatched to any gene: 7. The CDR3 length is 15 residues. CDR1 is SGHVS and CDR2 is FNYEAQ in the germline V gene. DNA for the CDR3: TGTGCCAGCAGCCGACCGGGACAGGGGAACTACGAGCAGTACTTC. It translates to CASSRPGQGNYEQYF.

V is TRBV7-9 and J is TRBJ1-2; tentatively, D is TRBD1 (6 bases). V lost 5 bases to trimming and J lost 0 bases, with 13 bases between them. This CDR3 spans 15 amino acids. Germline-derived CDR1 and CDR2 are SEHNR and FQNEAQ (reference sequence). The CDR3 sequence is CASSPGAEANYGYTF. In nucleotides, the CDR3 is TGTGCCAGCAGCCCAGGGGCAGAAGCTAACTATGGCTACACCTTC.

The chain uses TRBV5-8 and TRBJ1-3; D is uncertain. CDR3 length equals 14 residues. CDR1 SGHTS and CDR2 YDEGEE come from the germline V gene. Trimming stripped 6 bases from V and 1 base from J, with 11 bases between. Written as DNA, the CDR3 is TGTGCCAGCATTCCAGTCGCTTCTGGAAACACCATATATTTT. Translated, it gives CASIPVASGNTIYF.